The rows below give T cell receptor beta chains drawn from one sample of a study of blood T cell repertoires in COVID-19. The assay was immunoSEQ multiplex PCR, and TCRdb's table has in-frame clones only and misses some. The sample lists some 180,000 clones; 88% were seen once. The sequenced sample consisted of peripheral blood. The receptors here all came from a man in his fifties or sixties with COVID-19, enrolled during active disease. Both conserved end residues are part of each CDR3.

V | CDR3
TRBV28 | CASSIATAISYEQYF
TRBV4-3 | CASRQTSFSGNTIYF
TRBV29-1 | CSVEDIDNEQFF
TRBV5-4 | CASSPGGVGEKLFF
TRBV6-2/TRBV6-3 | CASSYPTWLAGASSYNEQFF
TRBV4-1 | CASSQAPGTYEQYF
TRBV3-1/TRBV3-2 | CASSQDLLAGARTGELFF
TRBV5-1 | CASSFDRGNTEAFF
TRBV9 | CASSTGTSGSFYEQFF
TRBV5-6 | CASRTGTRNTDTQYF
TRBV7-2 | CASSPPGTRVTGELFF
TRBV29-1 | CSHVIPTANNEQFF
TRBV11-2 | CASSSLLLRMREQYF
TRBV18 | CASSPGTGINQPQHF
TRBV18 | CASSEVAAYEQYF
TRBV7-9 | CASSLGGPSTGELFF
TRBV7-8 | CASSRGTGPTNYGYTF
TRBV3-1/TRBV3-2 | CASSRPGLAGGPTDTQYF
TRBV6-5 | CASSYVPGQGKDTQYF
TRBV6-2/TRBV6-3 | CASSYASEGEQYF
TRBV7-9 | CASSSPAANPSYNSPLHF
TRBV5-1 | CASSPDSDYGYTF
TRBV5-4 | CASSSYKGLADYEQYF